Listed below are T cell receptor beta chains from one sample, sequenced in a study of T cell responses to AZD1222 COVID-19 vaccine. The table came from immunoSEQ multiplex PCR; TCRdb's copy has only in-frame clones and leaves some out. Among more than 150,000 clones listed, 85% to 95% were seen once. Source: peripheral blood, taken on day 0 of AZD1222 vaccination. These receptors came from an adult in good health. Each CDR3 is given with its conserved first and last residue. A D gene is named only where the DNA matches it firmly. The listing skips clone size in some rows; elsewhere it reads once, few, many or a size class.

D gene: .; V gene: TRBV13; J gene: TRBJ2-1; clone size: .; CDR3 DNA: TGTGCCAGCAGCTTACCGGGCAGGGGAGTAAGCAATGAGCAGTTCTTC; CDR3 protein: CASSLPGRGVSNEQFF
D gene: TRBD1; V gene: TRBV5-6; J gene: TRBJ2-1; clone size: .; CDR3 DNA: TGTGCCAGCAGCTTTGCCCAGGGGGCCTACAATGAGCAGTTCTTC; CDR3 protein: CASSFAQGAYNEQFF
D gene: TRBD1; V gene: TRBV28; J gene: TRBJ2-2; clone size: .; CDR3 DNA: TGTGCCAGCACATGGGACAGGGCGGTGTCCGGGGAGCTGTTTTTT; CDR3 protein: CASTWDRAVSGELFF
D gene: TRBD2; V gene: TRBV18; J gene: TRBJ2-7; clone size: once; CDR3 DNA: TGTGCCAGCTCACCATGGGGGTTCGGACTAGCCTACGAGCAGTACTTC; CDR3 protein: CASSPWGFGLAYEQYF
D gene: TRBD2; V gene: TRBV2; J gene: TRBJ2-1; clone size: once; CDR3 DNA: TGTGCCAGCAGTCGACTAGCGGGTACCTACAATGAGCAGTTCTTC; CDR3 protein: CASSRLAGTYNEQFF
D gene: TRBD2; V gene: TRBV2; J gene: TRBJ2-7; clone size: .; CDR3 DNA: TGTGCCAGCAGTGGCGTGACTAGCGGCTCCTACGAGCAGTACTTC; CDR3 protein: CASSGVTSGSYEQYF
D gene: .; V gene: TRBV10-3; J gene: TRBJ1-5; clone size: .; CDR3 DNA: TGTGCCATCAGTGAGTCGACTGGGCCCGGGGGCAATCAGCCCCAGCATTTT; CDR3 protein: CAISESTGPGGNQPQHF
D gene: .; V gene: TRBV10-3; J gene: TRBJ1-3; clone size: .; CDR3 DNA: TGTGCCACTGAGGGGTCCGGAAACACCATATATTTT; CDR3 protein: CATEGSGNTIYF
D gene: TRBD2; V gene: TRBV7-3; J gene: TRBJ2-1; clone size: .; CDR3 DNA: TGTGCCAGCAGCCTCTCCGGGACTAGCGGGAGAATGCGCTACAATGAGCAGTTCTTC; CDR3 protein: CASSLSGTSGRMRYNEQFF
D gene: .; V gene: TRBV15; J gene: TRBJ1-4; clone size: .; CDR3 DNA: TGTGCCACCAGCAGAGACCGCCTAGGACTAGGGACTAATGAAAAACTGTTTTTT; CDR3 protein: CATSRDRLGLGTNEKLFF
D gene: .; V gene: TRBV21-1; J gene: TRBJ1-2; clone size: .; CDR3 DNA: TGTGCCAGCAGCAAGAGACAGGGGGCAATTGGCTACACCTTC; CDR3 protein: CASSKRQGAIGYTF
D gene: TRBD2; V gene: TRBV5-1; J gene: TRBJ2-5; clone size: .; CDR3 DNA: TGCGCCAGCAGCTTGGGCGGGGGGCCTCAAGAGACCCAGTACTTC; CDR3 protein: CASSLGGGPQETQYF
D gene: TRBD2; V gene: TRBV5-4; J gene: TRBJ2-2; clone size: .; CDR3 DNA: TGTGCCAGCAGCTCGGGGGGACTAGCGGCGAACACCGGGGAGCTGTTTTTT; CDR3 protein: CASSSGGLAANTGELFF
D gene: .; V gene: TRBV5-1; J gene: TRBJ1-1; clone size: .; CDR3 DNA: TGCGCCAGCAGAGTAGGGACGGCTACCACTGAAGCTTTCTTT; CDR3 protein: CASRVGTATTEAFF